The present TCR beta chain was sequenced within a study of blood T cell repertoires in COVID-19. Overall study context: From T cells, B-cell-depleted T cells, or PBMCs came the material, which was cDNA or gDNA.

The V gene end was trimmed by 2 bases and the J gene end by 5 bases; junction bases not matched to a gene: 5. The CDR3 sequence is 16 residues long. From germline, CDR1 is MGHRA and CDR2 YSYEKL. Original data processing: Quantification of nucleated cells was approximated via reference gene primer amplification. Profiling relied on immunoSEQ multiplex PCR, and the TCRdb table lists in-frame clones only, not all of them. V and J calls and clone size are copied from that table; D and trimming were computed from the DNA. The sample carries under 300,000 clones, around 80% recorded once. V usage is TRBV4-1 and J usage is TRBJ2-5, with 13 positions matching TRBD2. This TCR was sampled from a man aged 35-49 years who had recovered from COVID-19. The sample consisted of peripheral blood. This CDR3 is CASSQWTSGGWETQYF. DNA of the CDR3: TGCGCCAGCAGCCAATGGACTAGCGGGGGATGGGAGACCCAGTACTTC.